This T cell receptor beta chain was documented in a study of blood T cell repertoires in COVID-19. Study context: Collection of acute and convalescent COVID-19 samples took place in the United States, Italy and Spain.

The CDR3 runs to 12 residues. Germline lookup yields CDR1 SQVTM and CDR2 ANQGSEA. V lost 1 base and J lost 4, with 8 bases in between. In the original analysis: Reference gene primers were amplified, and this amplification served to estimate nucleated cell counts. The assay was immunoSEQ multiplex PCR, and TCRdb's table has in-frame clones only and misses some. The V and J calls and the clone size are those of that table, but D and trimming were determined from the DNA. Of tens of thousands of clones detected, approximately 88% appear once; the ten largest clones hold around 7.3%. V is TRBV29-1 and J is TRBJ2-7; D is possibly TRBD2 (5 bases). The sequence was obtained from a woman older than 75 with acute or convalescent COVID-19. Sequencing was carried out using peripheral blood. The CDR3 region has the DNA TGCAGCGTTGAAGGTCGGGAATACGAGCAGTACTTC. It translates to CSVEGREYEQYF.